These 25 T cell receptor beta chains came from one sample sequenced in a study of blood T cell repertoires in COVID-19. This table comes from immunoSEQ multiplex PCR, and its TCRdb copy is limited to in-frame clones, with some not included. The sample comprises about 200,000 clones, 75% to 90% of which are singletons, and about 2.2% rests with the top ten. Material: PBMCs or T cells enriched from blood (not recorded which). The receptors derive from a woman aged 40-49 years with acute COVID-19.

The table lists this clone with a few counts. The chain couples TRBV3-1 (or the pseudogene TRBV3-2) to TRBJ1-2; TRBD1 aligns across 8 bases. From germline, CDR1 is LGHDT and CDR2 YNNKEL (reference sequence). The CDR3 loop spans 15 amino acids. The V segment lost 4 bases and the J segment 6 bases; nucleotides outside the gene matches: 10. The CDR3 DNA sequence: TGTGCCAGCAGCCTCTCAGGGGGCGCGAAAAATGGCTACACCTTC. Amino acid sequence: CASSLSGGAKNGYTF.

CDR3 coding DNA: TGTGCCAGCATGAGGACTGAGGGAGATACGCAGTATTTT. It codes for CASMRTEGDTQYF. V gene TRBV12-3 or TRBV12-4 combines with J gene TRBJ2-3, with a weak D call TRBD2 (5 bases). This CDR3 has 13 residues. V was clipped by 7 bases and J by 5 bases, with 13 bases between them.

This rearrangement joins TRBV7-2 to TRBJ1-2, with 10 bases fitting TRBD1. Losses at the gene ends were 4 bases for V and 4 bases for J; bases not matched to a gene: 12. Germline lookup yields CDR1 SGHTA and CDR2 FQGNSA. CDR3 length: 17 amino acids. CDR3 bases: TGTGCCAGCAGCTCGGACACGACAGGGGGCTTCATCTATGGCTACACCTTC. The encoded protein is CASSSDTTGGFIYGYTF.

The genes are TRBV5-8 and TRBJ2-7; D perhaps matches TRBD1 (5 bases). Trimming cost V 2 bases and J 2 bases, with 11 bases left between them. The length of the CDR3 is 14 residues. CDR1 is SGHTS, CDR2 YDEGEE, per germline. DNA for the CDR3: TGTGCCAGCAGCTTAGGGGCAGGTCCCTACGAGCAGTACTTC. This translates into CASSLGAGPYEQYF.

This chain joins TRBV2 and TRBJ2-7; TRBD2 might be the D (6 bases). V was trimmed by 6 bases and J by 0 bases, leaving 12 bases between them. The CDR3 is 14 residues long. Germline V gene sequence: CDR1 SNHLY, CDR2 FYNNEI. Here the CDR3 reads CASRAGLLSYEQYF. The CDR3 region has the DNA TGTGCCAGCAGGGCGGGACTGCTCTCCTACGAGCAGTACTTC. Filled out from reference TRBV2 and TRBJ2-7, the complete variable domain reads EPEVTQTPSHQVTQMGQEVILRCVPISNHLYFYWYRQILGQKVEFLVSFYNNEISEKSEIFDDQFSVERPDGSNFTLKIRSTKLEDSAMYFCASRAGLLSYEQYFGPGTRLTVT.

The rearrangement uses TRBV7-6 and TRBJ2-7; TRBD2 matches 11 bases. This CDR3 comprises 15 residues. V was pared by 5 bases and J by 1 base, with 4 bases of the junction left unmatched. Germline CDR1 SGHVS, CDR2 FNYEAQ. CDR3 sequence (DNA): TGTGCCAGCAGCCCTCTAGCGGGAGGTTCCTACGAGCAGTACTTC. Encoded protein: CASSPLAGGSYEQYF.

The rearrangement uses TRBV6-5 and TRBJ2-7, with D tentatively TRBD1 (6 bases). The CDR3 extends over 13 amino acids. V shed 11 bases and J shed 1 base, with 15 bases lying between them. The germline gives CDR1 MNHEY, CDR2 SVGAGI. The CDR3 DNA is TGTGCCGGACGACCAGGACAGTCCTACGAGCAGTACTTC. Protein product: CAGRPGQSYEQYF.

The CDR3 loop reads CSVEKGGYGYTF. Written as DNA, the CDR3 is TGCAGCGTTGAGAAAGGGGGTTATGGCTACACCTTC. The J gene is TRBJ1-2, the V gene TRBV29-1; D may be TRBD1 (6 bases). V shed 3 bases and J shed 5 bases, with 10 bases lying between them. The germline CDR1 and CDR2 sequences are SQVTM and ANQGSEA. The CDR3 is 12 amino acids.

The rearrangement uses TRBV10-3 and TRBJ2-3; TRBD2 matches at 7 bases. The CDR3 extends over 13 amino acids. Unmatched junction bases numbered 2, after V lost 8 bases and J lost 0 bases. Germline-derived CDR1 and CDR2 are ENHRY and SYGVKD. This CDR3 is CAIGGGSTDTQYF. In nucleotides, the CDR3 is TGTGCCATCGGGGGGGGGAGCACAGATACGCAGTATTTT.

J is TRBJ1-4 and V is TRBV7-6, with a weak D call TRBD1 (5 bases). This CDR3 has 16 residues. V shed 3 bases and J shed 7 bases, with 18 bases lying between them. CDR1 and CDR2 from the germline V gene are SGHVS and FNYEAQ. The CDR3 region is CASSLGGDGGTEKLFF. As DNA, the CDR3 is TGTGCCAGCAGCTTGGGCGGGGACGGCGGTACTGAAAAACTGTTTTTT.

This clone is a singleton in its sample. The chain joins TRBV7-2 to TRBJ2-7; D may be TRBD2 (6 bases). Germline-derived CDR1 and CDR2 are SGHTA and FQGNSA. This CDR3 is built from 13 residues. V was cut by 2 bases and J by 6 bases, with 11 bases left in between. CDR3 protein: CASSLLGGGEQYF. The CDR3, as DNA: TGTGCCAGCAGCTTATTGGGGGGAGGCGAGCAGTACTTC.

V and J are TRBV30 and TRBJ1-5; 8 nucleotides match TRBD1. The V segment lost 1 base and the J segment 6 bases; nucleotides outside the gene matches: 8. Germline lookup yields CDR1 GTSNPN and CDR2 SVGIG (reference sequence). This CDR3 region has 15 residues. The CDR3 loop is CAWSDKGQALQPQHF. CDR3 in DNA: TGTGCCTGGAGTGACAAGGGACAGGCACTTCAGCCCCAGCATTTT. The whole variable domain, filled in from reference TRBV30 and TRBJ1-5, reads SQTIHQWPATLVQPVGSPLSLECTVEGTSNPNLYWYRQAAGRGLQLLFYSVGIGQISSEVPQNLSASRPQDRQFILSSKKLLLSDSGFYLCAWSDKGQALQPQHFGDGTRLSIL.

This chain uses TRBV27 with TRBJ1-1, with TRBD1 identical over 9 bases. The V gene end was trimmed by 5 bases and the J gene end by 1 base; junction bases not matched to a gene: 2. The germline gives CDR1 MNHEY, CDR2 SMNVEV (reference sequence). This CDR3 comprises 14 residues. CDR3 sequence (DNA): TGTGCCAGCAGTCAACAGGGGGCGAACACTGAAGCTTTCTTT. Translated, it gives CASSQQGANTEAFF.

The rearrangement uses TRBV20-1 and TRBJ1-5; D unclear. Germline V gene lookup returns CDR1 DFQATT and CDR2 SNEGSKA (reference sequence). Trimming stripped 3 bases from V and 0 bases from J, with 6 bases between. This CDR3 comprises 13 residues. This CDR3 is CSASPSSNQPQHF. CDR3 nucleotides: TGCAGTGCTAGTCCCAGTAGCAATCAGCCCCAGCATTTT.

This chain uses TRBV7-9 with TRBJ2-1; 11 positions match TRBD2. Germline assignment: CDR1 SEHNR and CDR2 FQNEAQ (reference sequence). This CDR3 comprises 19 residues. V was pared by 5 bases and J by 4 bases, with 16 bases of the junction left unmatched. The CDR3: CASSSPRWGGTSGYNEQFF. DNA for the CDR3: TGTGCCAGCAGCAGCCCCCGGTGGGGTGGGACTAGCGGTTACAATGAGCAGTTCTTC.

The V gene is TRBV19, the J gene TRBJ2-2, with no clear D. The CDR3 extends over 14 amino acids. Germline V lookup: CDR1 LNHDA, CDR2 SQIVND (reference sequence). Trimming left V 7 bases short and J 2 bases short, with 11 bases between. The CDR3 protein is CASNQKLNTGELFF. In DNA, the CDR3 is TGTGCCAGTAACCAGAAGTTAAACACCGGGGAGCTGTTTTTT.

The V and J genes are TRBV7-2 and TRBJ1-4, with 8 bases lining up with TRBD1. The junction had 8 bases not matched to a gene; V was cut back by 1 base and J by 10 bases. The germline V gene has CDR1 SGHTA and CDR2 FQGNSA. The CDR3 has 15 residues. The CDR3 region has the DNA TGTGCCAGCAGCTTAGTACCACAGGGGGGAGGAAAACTGTTTTTT. As protein: CASSLVPQGGGKLFF.

This chain connects TRBV6-6 to TRBJ2-7; 7 nucleotides agree with TRBD2. The CDR3 is 16 amino acids. Trimming removed 0 bases from V and 4 bases from J; junction bases left unmatched: 9. CDR1 MNHNY and CDR2 SVGAGI come from the germline V gene (reference sequence). The CDR3 nucleotides are TGTGCCAGCAGTTACTCCCTAATACGGGGGGATTACGAGCAGTACTTC. As protein: CASSYSLIRGDYEQYF.

J is TRBJ1-1 and V is TRBV2; tentative D call: TRBD1 (6 bases). Germline lookup yields CDR1 SNHLY and CDR2 FYNNEI. CDR3 length: 11 amino acids. Trimming stripped 3 bases from V and 7 bases from J, with 6 bases between. The CDR3 DNA reads as TGTGCCAGCAGTGAGACAGGTGAAGCTTTCTTT. Protein product: CASSETGEAFF.

This chain uses TRBV5-1 with TRBJ2-1, with D perhaps matching TRBD1 (5 bases). The CDR3 length is 16 residues. V lost 6 bases and J lost 0, with 16 bases in between. CDR1 SGHRS and CDR2 YFSETQ come from the germline V gene. The CDR3 DNA is TGCGCCAGCACCCTTGACACAGGCTTCTCCTACAATGAGCAGTTCTTC. Translated: CASTLDTGFSYNEQFF.

The rearrangement uses TRBV11-2 and TRBJ2-1; the match to TRBD2 covers 12 bases. Germline lookup yields CDR1 SGHAT and CDR2 FQNNGV. The CDR3 covers 15 residues. J gave up 6 bases and V 5 bases, and 5 bases lay outside the gene matches. The CDR3 protein is CASSQTSGSSNEQFF. The CDR3 coding sequence is TGTGCCAGCAGCCAGACTAGCGGGAGTAGCAATGAGCAGTTCTTC.

V is TRBV11-2 and J is TRBJ2-7; possibly TRBD2 for D (6 bases). V was cut by 1 base and J by 1 base, with 11 bases left in between. The CDR3 loop spans 15 amino acids. The germline gives CDR1 SGHAT, CDR2 FQNNGV. Here the CDR3 DNA reads TGTGCCAGCAGCTTAGTCGGGACTGGATCCTACGAGCAGTACTTC. It translates to CASSLVGTGSYEQYF.

Here the CDR3 DNA reads TGTGCCAGCAGCCACCAGACAGGGCGAGACACTGAAGCTTTCTTT. Translation: CASSHQTGRDTEAFF. The genes are TRBV4-2 and TRBJ1-1; TRBD1 agrees at 7 bases. Germline V gene lookup returns CDR1 LGHNA and CDR2 YNFKEQ. CDR3 size: 15 residues. V gave up 3 bases and J gave up 3 bases; unmatched junction bases: 7.

The chain employs TRBV28 and TRBJ2-1, with 9 bases identical to TRBD1. The CDR3 is made up of 14 amino acids. Trimming removed 3 bases from V and 9 bases from J; junction bases left unmatched: 6. CDR1 and CDR2 from the germline V gene are MDHEN and SYDVKM. CDR3 loop: CASSLVGQGFEQFF. The DNA for the CDR3 is TGTGCCAGCAGTTTGGTTGGACAGGGGTTTGAGCAGTTCTTC.

The J gene is TRBJ2-7, the V gene TRBV2, with TRBD1 matching over 9 bases. CDR3 length equals 14 residues. V lost 6 bases and J lost 5; bases outside the gene matches: 8. The germline CDR1 and CDR2 sequences are SNHLY and FYNNEI. DNA of the CDR3: TGTGCCAGCAGGGGACAGGGCTTATGGAACGAGCAGTACTTC. It is translated as CASRGQGLWNEQYF.